This T cell receptor (beta chain) was sequenced during a study of blood T cell repertoires in COVID-19. Germline CDR1 reads LNHDA; CDR2 reads SQIVND (reference sequence). V gave up 3 bases and J gave up 0 bases; unmatched junction bases: 2. The CDR3 is made up of 15 amino acids. Original processing notes: For nucleated cells, counts were estimated from reference gene primer amplification. Method: immunoSEQ multiplex PCR; TCRdb's copy keeps in-frame clones and lacks some. Clonal size and the V and J genes are those of that table, whereas D and trimming came from the DNA. The table records roughly 150,000 clones, 81% of them present only once.

The sequence derives from a man in his 60s with active or convalescent COVID-19. Input material: peripheral blood. This sequence joins TRBV19 and TRBJ1-1, with 9 bases that match TRBD1. CDR3 DNA sequence: TGTGCCAGTAGTATGGACAGGGGAATGAACACTGAAGCTTTCTTT. Amino acids: CASSMDRGMNTEAFF.